Listed below are T cell receptor beta chains from one sample, sequenced in a study of tumor and adjacent non-tumor tissue in lung cancer. TCRdb processed the multiplex PCR reads anew with MiXCR; each CDR3 protein has one entry. The sample carries under 95,000 distinct CDR3 sequences, roughly 62% recorded once. Material: lung tumor tissue. These receptors came from a man between 65 and 85 years old with non-small cell lung cancer. Each CDR3 is given with its conserved first and last residue. The order of the fields is J gene, D gene, V gene, clone size, CDR3 protein, CDR3 DNA. The D gene is left open where the match is weak. Clone size, where shown, is once, few, many, or a class for clones that have expanded.

TRBJ2-7 - TRBV7-9 many CASSLAGRAYEQYF TGTGCCAGCAGCTTAGCGGGCAGAGCCTACGAGCAGTACTTC
TRBJ2-1 - TRBV4-1 many CASSQERRGSYNEQFF TGCGCCAGCAGCCAAGAACGGCGGGGCTCTTACAATGAGCAGTTCTTC
TRBJ1-4 - TRBV9 once CASSVVSGESNEKLFF TGTGCCAGCAGCGTAGTGTCCGGGGAATCTAATGAGAAACTGTTTTTT
TRBJ2-7 - TRBV7-9 - CASGSASLGDGGYEQYF TGTGCCAGCGGCTCCGCCAGCCTCGGGGACGGGGGCTACGAGCAGTATTTC
TRBJ1-5 - TRBV5-1 - CASSLDSLNQPQHF TGCGCCAGCAGCTTGGACAGCCTTAATCAGCCCCAGCATTTT
TRBJ1-4 - TRBV10-3 - CSISESDGPYEKLFF TGTTCCATCAGTGAGTCGGACGGTCCTTATGAAAAACTGTTTTTT
TRBJ2-3 - TRBV11-2 - CANSLSADTQYF TGTGCTAACAGCTTATCCGCAGATACGCAGTATTTT
TRBJ2-1 TRBD1 TRBV6-5 - CACRDLSGGRDNEEFF TGTGCCTGCAGGGACCTATCAGGGGGCAGGGACAATGAGGAGTTCTTC
TRBJ1-2 - TRBV11-1 - CASSVQKGYSYTF TGTGCAAGCAGCGTACAGAAGGGCTATAGCTACACCTTC
TRBJ2-2 - TRBV12-3/TRBV12-4 - CASSPLILMGELLF TGTGCTAGCAGTCCCCTGATACTTATGGGGGAGCTGTTATTT
TRBJ1-1 - TRBV6-1 - CASTSEWGMPAFF TGTGCCAGCACCTCGGAATGGGGCATGCCAGCTTTCTTT
TRBJ2-1 - TRBV25-1 - CASDRGRDWRAHEQFF TGTGCCAGCGACCGGGGGCGCGACTGGAGGGCCCATGAGCAGTTCTTC
TRBJ2-5 - TRBV4-2 many CASSQRQETQYF TGTGCCAGCAGCCAACGACAAGAGACCCAGTACTTC
TRBJ2-5 - TRBV11-1 - CANSPRDWAFETQYF TGTGCCAACAGCCCCCGGGACTGGGCTTTTGAGACCCAGTACTTC
TRBJ2-4 - TRBV29-1 - CSVDGMGTQYF TGCAGCGTTGATGGGATGGGCACTCAGTACTTC
TRBJ1-5 - TRBV7-8 - CASSLEGVEDNQPQHF TGTGCCAGCAGCTTAGAAGGGGTAGAGGACAATCAGCCCCAGCATTTT
TRBJ1-2 - TRBV29-1 - CSVGDIAPSYIF TGCAGCGTTGGAGATATTGCTCCGAGTTACATCTTC
TRBJ2-5 TRBD1 TRBV20-1 - CSASKGAEETQYF TGCAGTGCTAGTAAGGGGGCTGAAGAGACCCAGTACTTC
TRBJ2-7 TRBD2 TRBV4-2 - CVSSQVSSGPYEQYF TGTGTCAGCAGCCAAGTGTCTAGCGGACCCTACGAACAGTATTTC
TRBJ1-1 TRBD1 TRBV29-1 many CSAPGNGVRGHLRYDTEAFF TGCAGCGCCCCGGGTAATGGTGTCAGGGGGCATCTGCGGTACGACACTGAAGCTTTCTTT
TRBJ2-6 - TRBV5-1 - CTSSRNREILGVNVLTF TGCACCAGCAGCCGAAACAGGGAAATCTTAGGGGTCAACGTCCTGACTTTC
TRBJ2-3 TRBD2 TRBV5-1 few CARSLDLAAGTDTQYF TGCGCCAGAAGCTTGGATCTAGCGGCTGGCACAGATACGCAGTATTTT
TRBJ2-7 - TRBV29-1 - CNAVPPAGVQEQYF TGCAACGCTGTACCGCCAGCAGGGGTTCAAGAGCAGTACTTC
TRBJ2-7 TRBD2 TRBV29-1 - CSVGQGGGRYGQYF TGCAGCGTTGGCCAAGGCGGGGGGCGATACGGGCAGTACTTC
TRBJ1-1 - TRBV11-2 - CASSLDLGPKEGFF TGTGCTAGCAGCTTAGATCTGGGCCCTAAAGAAGGTTTCTTT
TRBJ2-1 - TRBV11-2 - CASSYGGFYNEQFF TGTGCCAGCAGCTATGGGGGTTTTTACAATGAGCAGTTCTTC
TRBJ2-5 - TRBV30 few CAWSGGEETRYF TGTGCCTGGAGTGGCGGAGAAGAGACCCGGTACTTC
TRBJ2-5 - TRBV29-1 - CSVEDHERTLGKTQYF TGCAGCGTTGAAGATCACGAGCGGACCCTAGGGAAGACCCAGTACTTT
TRBJ2-1 TRBD1 TRBV19 - CASSSDRGMSHEQSF TGTGCCAGTAGTTCGGACAGGGGAATGTCCCATGAGCAGTCCTTC
TRBJ2-1 - TRBV11-2 - CASSLVGTAYNEQFF TGTGCCAGCAGCTTAGTAGGGACTGCATACAATGAGCAGTTCTTC
TRBJ2-3 - TRBV11-2 - CASSQTDGVTNTQYF TGTGCCAGCAGCCAAACCGACGGAGTCACAAATACACAGTATTTT
TRBJ2-7 TRBD1 TRBV28 many CASSLTDRGAEQYF TGTGCCAGCAGTCTTACGGACAGGGGAGCCGAGCAGTACTTC
TRBJ2-1 - TRBV28 - CASSFFGEQFF TGTGCCAGCAGTTTTTTTGGCGAGCAGTTCTTC
TRBJ1-5 - TRBV10-3 - CAISWQDSQPQHF TGTGCCATCTCCTGGCAGGACAGTCAGCCCCAGCATTTT
TRBJ2-3 - TRBV7-9 - CASSLGGGQSQYF TGTGCCAGCAGCTTAGGGGGGGGACAGTCCCAGTATTTT
TRBJ2-3 TRBD2 TRBV20-1 many CSARPSGRSRDTQYF TGCAGTGCTAGACCTAGCGGGAGAAGTAGAGATACGCAGTATTTT
TRBJ1-2 TRBD1 TRBV5-1 few CASSTGTDRGYTF TGCGCCAGCAGCACCGGGACAGATCGTGGCTACACCTTC
TRBJ2-6 - TRBV6-1 - CASNTEDNSGANVLIF TGTGCCAGCAATACCGAGGACAACTCTGGGGCCAACGTCCTGATTTTC
TRBJ2-1 - TRBV7-8 - CASSRSSIGLANEQFF TGTGCCAGCAGCCGATCTTCAATCGGGCTCGCCAATGAGCAGTTCTTC
TRBJ1-4 - TRBV10-3 - CAISDSGGEKLFF TGTGCCATCAGTGATTCTGGGGGTGAAAAACTGTTTTTT
TRBJ1-1 - TRBV28 once CASKVGPKATEAIF TGTGCCAGCAAGGTGGGCCCCAAGGCCACTGAAGCTATCTTT
TRBJ2-1 TRBD2 TRBV11-2 few CVNSSGGLEQFF TGTGTCAACAGCTCGGGGGGTCTTGAGCAGTTCTTC
TRBJ2-5 - TRBV11-1 - CASSPRGRVFEAQYF TGTGCTAGCAGCCCCCGGGGCAGGGTTTTTGAGGCCCAGTACTTC
TRBJ2-7 TRBD1 TRBV11-2 medium-sized CASSRHEDRASYEQYF TGTGCCAGCTCCCGACACGAGGACAGGGCATCCTACGAGCAGTACTTC
TRBJ1-1 - TRBV6-6 many CASRDRSNTEAFF TGTGCCAGCAGGGACAGATCGAACACTGAAGCTTTCTTT
TRBJ1-2 - TRBV28 - CTSREALKDGYTF TGTACCAGCAGAGAAGCCCTAAAGGATGGCTACACCTTC
TRBJ2-7 - TRBV12-3/TRBV12-4 - CAGSFFRDPYEQYF TGTGCCGGCAGTTTTTTCCGGGACCCCTACGAGCAGTACTTC
TRBJ2-5 TRBD1 TRBV5-1 - CASSLGDRTTQETQYF TGCGCCAGCAGCTTGGGGGACAGGACTACTCAAGAGACCCAGTACTTC
TRBJ2-1 - TRBV20-1 - CSAKWQTYNEEFF TGCAGTGCTAAGTGGCAGACCTATAATGAGGAGTTCTTC
TRBJ2-1 - TRBV11-3 - CASSLLAGVNNEPFF TGTGCCAGCAGCCTTCTAGCTGGGGTTAACAATGAGCCTTTCTTC
TRBJ2-7 TRBD2 TRBV20-1 - CSARVLASGLPYEQYF TGCAGTGCTAGAGTTTTGGCTAGCGGACTGCCCTACGAGCAGTACTTC
TRBJ2-3 - TRBV9 - CASSVASGYTDTQYF TGTGCCAGCAGCGTAGCTTCCGGATACACAGATACGCAGTATTTT
TRBJ2-7 - TRBV6-1 - CASNESQGSSCELYF TGTGCCAGCAATGAAAGTCAGGGGAGCTCCTGCGAGCTGTACTTC
TRBJ2-7 TRBD2 TRBV6-6 - CASRPGTSDSYEQYF TGTGCCAGTAGACCCGGGACTAGCGACTCCTACGAGCAGTACTTC
TRBJ2-3 - TRBV12-3/TRBV12-4 - CARTRTKVVDTQYF TGTGCCAGGACCCGGACTAAAGTCGTAGATACGCAGTATTTT
TRBJ2-7 - TRBV11-2 - CAGGPTWYEQYF TGTGCCGGCGGCCCCACATGGTACGAGCAGTACTTC
TRBJ2-7 - TRBV11-2 - CISRERYEQYF TGTATCAGCAGAGAACGCTACGAGCAGTACTTC
TRBJ2-1 TRBD2 TRBV10-3 many CAISGGTSGVTYNEQFF TGTGCCATCAGTGGGGGGACTAGCGGGGTTACCTACAATGAGCAGTTCTTC
TRBJ2-7 - TRBV11-2 - CASSIGTWGIYEQYF TGTGCCAGCAGCATTGGGACATGGGGCATCTACGAGCAGTACTTC